There are a few counts of the clone carrying this T cell receptor (beta chain). Its target is not known. This entry belongs to a study of T cell repertoires in cytomegalovirus infection. Turning to the study itself: CMV epitopes, recently identified HLA-C-restricted and well-studied HLA-B-restricted, were used. Indications of both CMV infection and matching HLA type were provided by public TCR beta signatures.

General study results and limits: CMV carriers with the relevant HLA were identified by cumulative public TCR beta family frequency. Clonotype analysis showed dominance of the ex vivo response by HLA-C-restricted CMV-specific TCR beta clonotypes.

MiXCR, applied by TCRdb to the reads, yields one record per CDR3 protein. Found here are under 850,000 distinct CDR3 sequences, around 35% of them singletons; the top ten hold 18%. J lost 10 bases, V lost 2 bases, and 14 bases had no gene match. This CDR3 has 18 amino acids. Germline values: CDR1 SGHTA, CDR2 FQGNSA. The TCR originated in a human donor in good health (CMV status not recorded). Some clones in this sample may be carry-over from other donors' samples. The source material was cultured PBMCs, sampled from culture after CMV antigen stimulation. J is TRBJ2-1 and V is TRBV7-2; 13 bases are shared with TRBD2. Here the CDR3 DNA reads TGTGCCAGCAGCTTACGGACTAGCGGGAGTCCTTTGTCCCCGGAGCAGTTCTTC. As protein: CASSLRTSGSPLSPEQFF.